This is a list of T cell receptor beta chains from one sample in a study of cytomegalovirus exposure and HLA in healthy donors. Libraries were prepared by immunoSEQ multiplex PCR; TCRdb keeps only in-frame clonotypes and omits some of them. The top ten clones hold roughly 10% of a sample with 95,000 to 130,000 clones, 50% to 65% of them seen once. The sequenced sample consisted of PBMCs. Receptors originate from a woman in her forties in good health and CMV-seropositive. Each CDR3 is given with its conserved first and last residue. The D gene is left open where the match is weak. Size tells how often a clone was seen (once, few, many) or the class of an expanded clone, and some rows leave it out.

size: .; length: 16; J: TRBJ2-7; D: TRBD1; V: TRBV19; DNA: TGTGCCAGTAGTGTTTCGACAGGGGGCTTCTCCTACGAGCAGTACTTC; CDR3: CASSVSTGGFSYEQYF
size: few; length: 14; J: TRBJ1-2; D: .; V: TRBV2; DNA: TGTGCCAGCTTTATTGGCGGGGGCGCGGATGGCTACACCTTC; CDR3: CASFIGGGADGYTF
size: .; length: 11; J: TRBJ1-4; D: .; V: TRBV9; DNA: TGTGCCAGCAGCGCGGGTGGTAAACTGTTTTTT; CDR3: CASSAGGKLFF
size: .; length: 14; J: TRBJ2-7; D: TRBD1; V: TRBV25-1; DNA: TGTGCCAGCAGTGAGGACAGGGCAGTCCACGAGCAGTACTTC; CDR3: CASSEDRAVHEQYF
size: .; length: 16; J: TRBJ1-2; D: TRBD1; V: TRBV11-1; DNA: TGTGCCAGCAGCCAGCCGCCGACAGGGGGTAACTATGGCTACACCTTC; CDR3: CASSQPPTGGNYGYTF
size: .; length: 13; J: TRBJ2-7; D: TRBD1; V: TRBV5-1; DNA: TGCGCCAGCAGATCCGGGACAGGCTACGAGCAGTACTTC; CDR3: CASRSGTGYEQYF
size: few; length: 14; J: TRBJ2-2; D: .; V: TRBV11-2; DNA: TGTGCCAGCAGCCTAGGACAGAACACCGGGGAGCTGTTTTTT; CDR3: CASSLGQNTGELFF
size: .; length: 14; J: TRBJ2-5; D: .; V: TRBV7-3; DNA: TGTGCCAGCAGCTTAGGGGGGATTCAAGAGACCCAGTACTTC; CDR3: CASSLGGIQETQYF
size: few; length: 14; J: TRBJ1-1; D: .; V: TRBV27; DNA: TGTGCCAGCAGTTTAGGGGGCTTCCCATCTGAAGCTTTCTTT; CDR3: CASSLGGFPSEAFF
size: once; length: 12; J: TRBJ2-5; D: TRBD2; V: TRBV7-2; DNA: TGTGCCAGCAGTCTAGCGGCAGAGACCCAGTACTTC; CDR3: CASSLAAETQYF
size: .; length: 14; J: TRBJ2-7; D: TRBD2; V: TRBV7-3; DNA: TGTGCCAGCAGCCCCACTAGCGGCTCCTACGAGCAGTACTTC; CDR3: CASSPTSGSYEQYF
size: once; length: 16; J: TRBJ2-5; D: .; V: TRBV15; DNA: TGTGCCACCAGCAGCACCGGGACGGGAGTCCAAGAGACCCAGTACTTC; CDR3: CATSSTGTGVQETQYF
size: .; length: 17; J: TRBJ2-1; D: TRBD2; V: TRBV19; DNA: TGTGCCAGTAGTCCGGAACTAGCGGGAGGTAGTTACAATGAGCAGTTCTTC; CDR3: CASSPELAGGSYNEQFF
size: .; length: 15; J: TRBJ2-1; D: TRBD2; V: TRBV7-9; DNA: TGTGCCAGCAGCTTAGTGGGATTGGGGGGGAATGAGCAGTTCTTC; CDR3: CASSLVGLGGNEQFF
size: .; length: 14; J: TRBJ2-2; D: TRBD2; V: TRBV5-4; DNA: TGTGCCAGCAGCACAAGCGGGAGTGGCGGGGAGCTGTTTTTT; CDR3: CASSTSGSGGELFF
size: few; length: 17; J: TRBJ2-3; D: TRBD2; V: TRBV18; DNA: TGTGCCACCTCTAGCGGGAGCGGGAGCGTCGGCACAGATACGCAGTATTTT; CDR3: CATSSGSGSVGTDTQYF
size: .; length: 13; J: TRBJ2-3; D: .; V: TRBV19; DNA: TGTGCCAGTAGGGCTAGCGGCACAGATACGCAGTATTTT; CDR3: CASRASGTDTQYF
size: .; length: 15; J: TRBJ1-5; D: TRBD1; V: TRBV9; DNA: TGTGCCAGCAGCCTCCAGGACAGGGGGGATCAGCCCCAGCATTTT; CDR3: CASSLQDRGDQPQHF
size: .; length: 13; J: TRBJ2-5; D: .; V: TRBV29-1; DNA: TGCAGCGTTGAGGTGCGGGGCGAAGAGACCCAGTACTTC; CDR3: CSVEVRGEETQYF
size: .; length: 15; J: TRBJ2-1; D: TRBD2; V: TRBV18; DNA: TGTGCCAGCTCACGAGGCGGGAGAACAGACAATGAGCAGTTCTTC; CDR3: CASSRGGRTDNEQFF
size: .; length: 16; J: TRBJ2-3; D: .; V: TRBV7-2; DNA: TGTGCCAGCAGCCGCCTTCTCGGGAGTGGTGGAGATACGCAGTATTTT; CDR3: CASSRLLGSGGDTQYF
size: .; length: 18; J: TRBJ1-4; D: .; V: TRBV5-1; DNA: TGCGCCAGCAGCTTGGGAGGTGGTCGGCGGGCCCCTGATGAAAAACTGTTTTTT; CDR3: CASSLGGGRRAPDEKLFF
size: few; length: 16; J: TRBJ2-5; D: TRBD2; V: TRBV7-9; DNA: TGTGCCAGCAGTTTAGCCCAGGGACTAGCGAAAGAGACCCAGTACTTC; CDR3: CASSLAQGLAKETQYF
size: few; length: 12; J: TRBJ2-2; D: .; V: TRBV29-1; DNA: TGCAGCGTTGAAGGGGGGGCCGGGGAGCTGTTTTTT; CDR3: CSVEGGAGELFF
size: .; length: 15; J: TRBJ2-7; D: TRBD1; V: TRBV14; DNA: TGTGCCAGCAGCCAAGAGACAGGGGGGACCTACGAGCAGTACTTC; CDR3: CASSQETGGTYEQYF